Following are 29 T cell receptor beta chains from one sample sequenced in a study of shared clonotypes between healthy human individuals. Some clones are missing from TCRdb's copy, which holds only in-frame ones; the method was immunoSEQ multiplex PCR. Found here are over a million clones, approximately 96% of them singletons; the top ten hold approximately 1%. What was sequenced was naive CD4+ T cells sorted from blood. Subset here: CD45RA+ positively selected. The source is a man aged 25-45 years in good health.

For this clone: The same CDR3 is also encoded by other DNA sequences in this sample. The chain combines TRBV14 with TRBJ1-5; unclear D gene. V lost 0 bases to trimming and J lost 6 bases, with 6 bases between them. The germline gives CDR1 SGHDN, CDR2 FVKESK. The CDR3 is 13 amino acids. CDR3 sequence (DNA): TGTGCCAGCAGCCAAGATTTAGGTCAGCCCCAGCATTTT. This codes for CASSQDLGQPQHF. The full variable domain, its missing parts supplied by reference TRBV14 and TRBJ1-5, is EAGVTQFPSHSVIEKGQTVTLRCDPISGHDNLYWYRRVMGKEIKFLLHFVKESKQDESGMPNNRFLAERTGGTYSTLKVQPAELEDSGVYFCASSQDLGQPQHFGDGTRLSIL.

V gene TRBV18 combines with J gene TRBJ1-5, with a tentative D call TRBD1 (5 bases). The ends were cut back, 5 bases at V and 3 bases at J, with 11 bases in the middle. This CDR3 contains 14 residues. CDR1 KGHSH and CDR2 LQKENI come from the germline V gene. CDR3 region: CASSGTAINQPQHF. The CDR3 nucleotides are TGTGCCAGCTCAGGGACGGCCATCAATCAGCCCCAGCATTTT.

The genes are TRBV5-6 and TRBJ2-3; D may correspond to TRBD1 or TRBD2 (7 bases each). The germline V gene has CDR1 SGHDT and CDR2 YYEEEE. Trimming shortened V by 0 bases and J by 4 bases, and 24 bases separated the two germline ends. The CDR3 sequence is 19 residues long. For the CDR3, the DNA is TGTGCCAGCAGCTTGGACAGGGGAGGGGGTCGGCTAGCACCAGATACGCAGTATTTT. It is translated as CASSLDRGGGRLAPDTQYF.

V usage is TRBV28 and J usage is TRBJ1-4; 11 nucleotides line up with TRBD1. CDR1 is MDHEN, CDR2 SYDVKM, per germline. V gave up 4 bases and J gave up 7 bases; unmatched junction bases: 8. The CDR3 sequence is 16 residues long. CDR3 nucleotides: TGTGCCAGCAGTTCCTCGCTAGGACAGGGGGCTGAAAAACTGTTTTTT. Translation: CASSSSLGQGAEKLFF.

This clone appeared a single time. The CDR3 nucleotides are TGTGCCAGCACCGGGACTTACTCCTACGAGCAGTACTTC. This codes for CASTGTYSYEQYF. The chain couples TRBV7-2 to TRBJ2-7; TRBD2 might be the D (6 bases). The CDR3 is 13 residues long. Deletions cut 7 bases from V and 0 bases from J, with 10 bases between. CDR1 and CDR2 from the germline V gene are SGHTA and FQGNSA.

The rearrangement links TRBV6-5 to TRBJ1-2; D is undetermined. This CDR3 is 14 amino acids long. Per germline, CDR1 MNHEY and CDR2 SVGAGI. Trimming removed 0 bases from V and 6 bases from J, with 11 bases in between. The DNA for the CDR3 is TGTGCCAGCAGTTACTCGCGCGGGTGGGATGGCTACACCTTC. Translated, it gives CASSYSRGWDGYTF.

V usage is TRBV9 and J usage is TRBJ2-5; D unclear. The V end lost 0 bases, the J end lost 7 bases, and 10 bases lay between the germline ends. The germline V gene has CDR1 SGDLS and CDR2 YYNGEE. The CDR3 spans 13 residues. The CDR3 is CASSVGGFGTQYF. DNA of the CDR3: TGTGCCAGCAGCGTAGGTGGATTCGGGACCCAGTACTTC.

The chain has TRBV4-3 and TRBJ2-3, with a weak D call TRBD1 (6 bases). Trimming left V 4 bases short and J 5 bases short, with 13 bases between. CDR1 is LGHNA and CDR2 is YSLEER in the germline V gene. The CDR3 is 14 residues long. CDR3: CASSLSGVRDTQYF. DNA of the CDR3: TGCGCCAGCAGCCTCTCAGGGGTTAGAGATACGCAGTATTTT.

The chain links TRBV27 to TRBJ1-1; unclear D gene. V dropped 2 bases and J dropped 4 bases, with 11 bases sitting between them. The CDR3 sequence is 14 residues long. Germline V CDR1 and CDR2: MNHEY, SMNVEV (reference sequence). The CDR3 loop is CASSLMRVSTEAFF. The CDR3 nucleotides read TGTGCCAGCAGTTTAATGAGGGTCAGCACTGAAGCTTTCTTT.

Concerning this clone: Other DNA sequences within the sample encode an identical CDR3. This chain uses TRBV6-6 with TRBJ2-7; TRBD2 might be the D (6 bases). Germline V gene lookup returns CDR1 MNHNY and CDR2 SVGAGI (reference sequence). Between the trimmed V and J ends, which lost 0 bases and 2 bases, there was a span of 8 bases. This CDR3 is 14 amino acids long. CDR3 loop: CASSYSGGTYEQYF. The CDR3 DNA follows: TGTGCCAGCAGTTACTCGGGGGGTACCTACGAGCAGTACTTC.

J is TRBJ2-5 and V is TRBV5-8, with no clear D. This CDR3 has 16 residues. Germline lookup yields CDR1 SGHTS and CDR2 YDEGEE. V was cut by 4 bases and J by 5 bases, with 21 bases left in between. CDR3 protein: CASSHSRSGSPETQYF. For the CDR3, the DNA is TGTGCCAGCAGCCACTCCAGGAGTGGTTCTCCGGAGACCCAGTACTTC. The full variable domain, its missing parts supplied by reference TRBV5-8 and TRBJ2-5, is EAGVTQSPTHLIKTRGQQATLRCSPISGHTSVYWYQQALGLGLQFLLWYDEGEERNRGNFPPRFSGRQFPNYSSELNVNALELEDSALYLCASSHSRSGSPETQYFGPGTRLLVL.

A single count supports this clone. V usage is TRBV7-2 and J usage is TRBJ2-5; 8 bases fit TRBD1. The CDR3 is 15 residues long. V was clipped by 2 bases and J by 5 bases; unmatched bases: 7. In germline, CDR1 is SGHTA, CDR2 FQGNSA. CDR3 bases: TGTGCCAGCAGCTTACGGACAGGGATTGCGGAGACCCAGTACTTC. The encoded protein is CASSLRTGIAETQYF.

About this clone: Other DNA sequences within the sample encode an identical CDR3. DNA of the CDR3: TGTGCCAGCAGCTTGGGCCAGGGTAGAGATACGCAGTATTTT. Translating gives CASSLGQGRDTQYF. The chain recombines TRBV5-4 with TRBJ2-3; TRBD1 might be the D (5 bases). The germline CDR1 and CDR2 sequences are SGHNT and YYREEE (reference sequence). This CDR3 is 14 amino acids long. Trimming removed 0 bases at V and 5 bases at J, with 10 bases between.

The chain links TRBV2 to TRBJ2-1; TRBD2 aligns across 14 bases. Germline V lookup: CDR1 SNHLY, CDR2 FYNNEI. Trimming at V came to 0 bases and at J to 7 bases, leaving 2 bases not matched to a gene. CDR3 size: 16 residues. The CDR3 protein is CASSEAGLAGGNEQFF. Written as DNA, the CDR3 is TGTGCCAGCAGTGAAGCCGGACTAGCGGGAGGTAATGAGCAGTTCTTC.

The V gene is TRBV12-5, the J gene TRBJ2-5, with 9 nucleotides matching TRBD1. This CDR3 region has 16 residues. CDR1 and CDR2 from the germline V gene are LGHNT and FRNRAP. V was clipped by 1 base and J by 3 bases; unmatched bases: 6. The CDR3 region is CASGLAGTGMEETQYF. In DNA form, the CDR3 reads TGTGCTAGTGGTTTGGCTGGGACAGGGATGGAAGAGACCCAGTACTTC.

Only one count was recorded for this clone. In DNA, the CDR3 is TGCGCCAGCAGCCCCGGCAGGGGCTCCGCAACTAATGAAAAACTGTTTTTT. Translated, it gives CASSPGRGSATNEKLFF. The chain has TRBV5-1 and TRBJ1-4; D is possibly TRBD1 (6 bases). The CDR3 covers 17 residues. Germline V gives CDR1 SGHRS, CDR2 YFSETQ. V lost 4 bases and J lost 0, with 16 bases in between. Drawing the rest from reference TRBV5-1 and TRBJ1-4, the complete variable domain is KAGVTQTPRYLIKTRGQQVTLSCSPISGHRSVSWYQQTPGQGLQFLFEYFSETQRNKGNFPGRFSGRQFSNSRSEMNVSTLELGDSALYLCASSPGRGSATNEKLFFGSGTQLSVL.

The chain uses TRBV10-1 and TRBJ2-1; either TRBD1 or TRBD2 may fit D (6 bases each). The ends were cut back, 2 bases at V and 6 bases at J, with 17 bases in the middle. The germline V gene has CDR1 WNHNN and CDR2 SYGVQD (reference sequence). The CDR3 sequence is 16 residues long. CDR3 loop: CASSEGGHLGGNEQFF. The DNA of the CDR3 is TGCGCCAGCAGTGAGGGGGGGCACCTCGGGGGCAATGAGCAGTTCTTC.

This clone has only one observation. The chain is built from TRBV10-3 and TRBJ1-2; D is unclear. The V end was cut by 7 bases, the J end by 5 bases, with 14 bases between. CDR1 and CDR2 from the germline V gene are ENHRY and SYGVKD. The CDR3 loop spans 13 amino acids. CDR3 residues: CAITRTELYGYTF. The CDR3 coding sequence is TGTGCCATCACCAGGACGGAACTTTATGGCTACACCTTC.

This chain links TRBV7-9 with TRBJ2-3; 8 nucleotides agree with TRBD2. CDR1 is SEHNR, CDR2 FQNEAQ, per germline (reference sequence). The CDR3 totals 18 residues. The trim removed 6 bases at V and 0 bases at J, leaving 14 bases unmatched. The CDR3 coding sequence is TGTGCCAGCAGTATGATCGGGGGGGAGCGACCTAGCACAGATACGCAGTATTTT. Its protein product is CASSMIGGERPSTDTQYF.

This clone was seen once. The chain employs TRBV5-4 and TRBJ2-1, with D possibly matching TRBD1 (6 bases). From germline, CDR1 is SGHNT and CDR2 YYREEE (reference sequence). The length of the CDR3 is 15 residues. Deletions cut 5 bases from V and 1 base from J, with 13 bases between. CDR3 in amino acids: CASRQLGGSYNEQFF. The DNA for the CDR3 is TGTGCCAGCAGGCAACTAGGGGGTTCCTACAATGAGCAGTTCTTC.

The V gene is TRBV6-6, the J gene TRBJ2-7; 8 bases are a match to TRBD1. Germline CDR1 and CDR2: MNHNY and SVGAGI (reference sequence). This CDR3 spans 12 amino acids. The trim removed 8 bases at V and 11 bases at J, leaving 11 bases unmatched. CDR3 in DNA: TGTGCCAGCGGGGACAGGACCTATAGAAAGTACTTC. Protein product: CASGDRTYRKYF.

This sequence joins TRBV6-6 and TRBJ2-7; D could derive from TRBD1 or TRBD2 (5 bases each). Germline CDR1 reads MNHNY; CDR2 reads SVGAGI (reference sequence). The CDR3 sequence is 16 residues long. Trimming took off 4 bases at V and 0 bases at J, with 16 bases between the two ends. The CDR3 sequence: CASSSYERGYSYEQYF. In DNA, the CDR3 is TGTGCCAGCAGTTCCTATGAGAGGGGTTACTCCTACGAGCAGTACTTC.

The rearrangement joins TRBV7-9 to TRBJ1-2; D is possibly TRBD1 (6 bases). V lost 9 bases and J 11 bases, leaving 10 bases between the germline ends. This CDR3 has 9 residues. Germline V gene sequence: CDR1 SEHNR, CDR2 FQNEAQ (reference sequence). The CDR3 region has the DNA TGTGCCAGTCCAGGGGCATACACCTTC. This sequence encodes CASPGAYTF.

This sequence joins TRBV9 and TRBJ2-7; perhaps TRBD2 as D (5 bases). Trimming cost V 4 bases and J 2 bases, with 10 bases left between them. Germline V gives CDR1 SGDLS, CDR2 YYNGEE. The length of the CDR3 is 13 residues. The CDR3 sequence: CASSPIGAYEQYF. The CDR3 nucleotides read TGTGCCAGCAGCCCAATCGGGGCCTACGAGCAGTACTTC.

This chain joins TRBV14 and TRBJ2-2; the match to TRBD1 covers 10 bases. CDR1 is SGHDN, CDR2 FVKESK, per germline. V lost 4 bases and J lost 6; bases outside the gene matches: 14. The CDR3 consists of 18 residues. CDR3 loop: CASSPRDRGIFMPGELFF. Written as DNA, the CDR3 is TGTGCCAGCAGCCCGAGGGACAGGGGAATCTTTATGCCCGGGGAGCTGTTTTTT.

The CDR3 protein is CASSLEGLWAYNEQFF. DNA of the CDR3: TGCGCCAGCAGCTTGGAAGGACTATGGGCATACAATGAGCAGTTCTTC. V is TRBV5-1 and J is TRBJ2-1, with D possibly matching TRBD2 (6 bases). V was cut by 0 bases and J by 4 bases, with 14 bases left in between. The CDR3 sequence is 16 residues long. The V gene's germline CDR1 is SGHRS and CDR2 YFSETQ.

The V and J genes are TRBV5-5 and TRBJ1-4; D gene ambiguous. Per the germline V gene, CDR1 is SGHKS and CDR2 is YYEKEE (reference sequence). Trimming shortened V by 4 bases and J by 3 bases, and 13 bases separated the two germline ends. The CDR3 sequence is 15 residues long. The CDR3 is CASSPLVLPNEKLFF. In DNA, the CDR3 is TGTGCCAGCAGCCCGTTAGTCCTTCCTAATGAAAAACTGTTTTTT.

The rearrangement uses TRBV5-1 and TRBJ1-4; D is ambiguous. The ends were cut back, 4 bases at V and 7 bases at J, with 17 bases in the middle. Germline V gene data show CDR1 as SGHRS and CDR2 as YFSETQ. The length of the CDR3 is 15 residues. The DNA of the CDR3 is TGCGCCAGCAGCACAATCGGGCCCAGCAGTGAAAAACTGTTTTTT. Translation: CASSTIGPSSEKLFF.

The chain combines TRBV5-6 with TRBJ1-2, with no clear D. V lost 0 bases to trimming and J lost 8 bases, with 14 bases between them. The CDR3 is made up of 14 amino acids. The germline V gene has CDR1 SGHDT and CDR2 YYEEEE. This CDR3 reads CASSLGRRKKGYTF. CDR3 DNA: TGTGCCAGCAGCTTGGGGCGGCGAAAAAAAGGCTACACCTTC. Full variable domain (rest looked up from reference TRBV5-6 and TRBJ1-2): DAGVTQSPTHLIKTRGQQVTLRCSPKSGHDTVSWYQQALGQGPQFIFQYYEEEERQRGNFPDRFSGHQFPNYSSELNVNALLLGDSALYLCASSLGRRKKGYTFGSGTRLTVV.